This TCR beta chain comes out of a study of cytomegalovirus exposure and HLA in healthy donors. The PCR made use of 60 Vbeta and 13 Jbeta primers. Assay: immunoSEQ multiplex PCR; the TCRdb copy retains only in-frame clones and omits some. Of about 150,000 clones listed, approximately 82% are singletons. Germline loops: CDR1 MNHNS, CDR2 SASEGT. After removal of 4 bases from V and 5 bases from J, the junction contained 2 bases not matched to a gene. The CDR3 extends over 14 amino acids. In this sample, this clone turned up a few times. The receptor was isolated from a man over 45 in good health and CMV-seropositive. Sequenced: PBMCs. V gene TRBV6-1 combines with J gene TRBJ2-7; 13 bases line up with TRBD2. CDR3 coding DNA: TGTGCCAGCAGTGCGGGACTAGCGGGGCACGAGCAGTACTTC. It yields the protein CASSAGLAGHEQYF.